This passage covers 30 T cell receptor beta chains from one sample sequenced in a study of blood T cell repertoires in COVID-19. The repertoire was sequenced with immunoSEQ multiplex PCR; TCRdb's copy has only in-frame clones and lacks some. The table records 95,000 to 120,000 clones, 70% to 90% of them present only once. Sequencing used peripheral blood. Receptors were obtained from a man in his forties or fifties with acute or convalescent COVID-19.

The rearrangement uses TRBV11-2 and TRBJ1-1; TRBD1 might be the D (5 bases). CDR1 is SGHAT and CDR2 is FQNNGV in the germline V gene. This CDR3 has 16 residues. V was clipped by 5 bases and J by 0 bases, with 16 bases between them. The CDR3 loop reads CASSLTWGEMNTEAFF. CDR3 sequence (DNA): TGTGCCAGCAGCCTAACGTGGGGGGAGATGAACACTGAAGCTTTCTTT.

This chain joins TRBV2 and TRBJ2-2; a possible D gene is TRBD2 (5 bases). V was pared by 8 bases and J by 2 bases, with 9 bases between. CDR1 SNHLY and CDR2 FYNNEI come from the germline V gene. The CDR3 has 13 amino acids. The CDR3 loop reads CASRRGNTGELFF. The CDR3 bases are TGTGCCAGCCGTCGGGGAAACACCGGGGAGCTGTTTTTT. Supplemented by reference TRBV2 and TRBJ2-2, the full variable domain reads EPEVTQTPSHQVTQMGQEVILRCVPISNHLYFYWYRQILGQKVEFLVSFYNNEISEKSEIFDDQFSVERPDGSNFTLKIRSTKLEDSAMYFCASRRGNTGELFFGEGSRLTVL.

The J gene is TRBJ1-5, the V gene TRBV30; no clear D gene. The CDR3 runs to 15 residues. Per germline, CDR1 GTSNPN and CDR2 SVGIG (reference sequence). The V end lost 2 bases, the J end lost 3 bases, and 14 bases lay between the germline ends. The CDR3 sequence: CAWSSVKSHNQPQHF. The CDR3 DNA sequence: TGTGCCTGGAGTTCGGTCAAGTCCCACAATCAGCCCCAGCATTTT.

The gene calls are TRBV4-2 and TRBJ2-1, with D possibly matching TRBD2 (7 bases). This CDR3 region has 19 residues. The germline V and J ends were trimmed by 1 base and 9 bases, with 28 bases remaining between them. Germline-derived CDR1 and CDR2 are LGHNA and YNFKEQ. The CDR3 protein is CASSQVPFTGGQAYGEQFF. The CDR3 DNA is TGTGCCAGCAGCCAAGTCCCCTTTACGGGGGGCCAGGCATACGGTGAGCAGTTCTTC.

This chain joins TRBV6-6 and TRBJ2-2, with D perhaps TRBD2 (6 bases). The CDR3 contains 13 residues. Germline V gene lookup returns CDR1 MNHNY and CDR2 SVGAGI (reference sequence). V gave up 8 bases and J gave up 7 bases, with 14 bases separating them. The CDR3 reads CASVKLGGGELFF. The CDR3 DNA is TGTGCCAGCGTGAAACTGGGGGGCGGGGAGCTGTTTTTT.

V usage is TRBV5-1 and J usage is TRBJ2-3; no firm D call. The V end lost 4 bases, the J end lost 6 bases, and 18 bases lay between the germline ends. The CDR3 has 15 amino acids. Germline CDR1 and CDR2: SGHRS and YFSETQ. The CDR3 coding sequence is TGCGCCAGCAGCATCCCGACTCCAAACACGGATACGCAGTATTTT. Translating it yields CASSIPTPNTDTQYF. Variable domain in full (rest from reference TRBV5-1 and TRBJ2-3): KAGVTQTPRYLIKTRGQQVTLSCSPISGHRSVSWYQQTPGQGLQFLFEYFSETQRNKGNFPGRFSGRQFSNSRSEMNVSTLELGDSALYLCASSIPTPNTDTQYFGPGTRLTVL.

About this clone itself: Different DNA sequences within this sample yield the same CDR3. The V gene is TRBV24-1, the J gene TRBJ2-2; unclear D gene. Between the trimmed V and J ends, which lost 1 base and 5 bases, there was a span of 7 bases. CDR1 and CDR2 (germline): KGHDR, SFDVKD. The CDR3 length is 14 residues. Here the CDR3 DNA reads TGTGCCACCAGTGATTTTTCCGGTACCGGGGAGCTGTTTTTT. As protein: CATSDFSGTGELFF.

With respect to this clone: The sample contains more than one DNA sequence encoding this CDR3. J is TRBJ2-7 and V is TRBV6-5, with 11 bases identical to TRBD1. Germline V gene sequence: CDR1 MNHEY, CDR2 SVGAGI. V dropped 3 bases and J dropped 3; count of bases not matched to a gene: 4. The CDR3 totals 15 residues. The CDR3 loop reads CASSYSGTGGYEQYF. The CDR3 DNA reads TGTGCCAGCAGTTATTCAGGGACAGGGGGCTACGAGCAGTACTTC.

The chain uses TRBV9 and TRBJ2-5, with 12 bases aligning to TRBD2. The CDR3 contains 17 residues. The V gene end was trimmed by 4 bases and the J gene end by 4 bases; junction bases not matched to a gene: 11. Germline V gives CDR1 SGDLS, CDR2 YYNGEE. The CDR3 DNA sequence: TGTGCCAGCAGCCGAGGACTAGCGGGGACGGGCCCAGAGACCCAGTACTTC. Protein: CASSRGLAGTGPETQYF.

CDR3 DNA sequence: TGTGCCAGCAGCCGATCGGGGGGATCGAACACTGAAGCTTTCTTT. Translating it yields CASSRSGGSNTEAFF. The chain links TRBV7-9 to TRBJ1-1; D is perhaps TRBD1 (5 bases). The CDR3 runs 15 residues. Germline values: CDR1 SEHNR, CDR2 FQNEAQ (reference sequence). V was trimmed by 5 bases and J by 1 base, leaving 14 bases between them.

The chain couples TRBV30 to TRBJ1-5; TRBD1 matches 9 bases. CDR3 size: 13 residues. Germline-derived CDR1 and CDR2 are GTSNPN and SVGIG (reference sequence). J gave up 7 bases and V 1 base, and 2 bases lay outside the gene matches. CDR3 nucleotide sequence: TGTGCCTGGAGTGGGGGACAGGGACAGCCCCAGCATTTT. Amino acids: CAWSGGQGQPQHF.

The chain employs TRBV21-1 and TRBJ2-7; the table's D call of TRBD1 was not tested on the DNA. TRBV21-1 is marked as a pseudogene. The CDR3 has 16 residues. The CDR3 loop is CASSKSQGQGDYEQYF. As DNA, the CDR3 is TGTGCCAGCAGCAAAAGTCAGGGACAGGGGGACTACGAGCAGTACTTC.

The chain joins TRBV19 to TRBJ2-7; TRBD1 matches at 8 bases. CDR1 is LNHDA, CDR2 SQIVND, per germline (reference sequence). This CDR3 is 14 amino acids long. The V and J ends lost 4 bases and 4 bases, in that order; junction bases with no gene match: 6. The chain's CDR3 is CASSTGTGMYEQYF. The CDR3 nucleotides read TGTGCCAGTAGTACCGGGACAGGCATGTACGAGCAGTACTTC.

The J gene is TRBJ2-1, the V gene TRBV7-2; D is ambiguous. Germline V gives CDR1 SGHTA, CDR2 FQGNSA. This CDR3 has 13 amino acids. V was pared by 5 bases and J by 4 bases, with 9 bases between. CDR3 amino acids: CASSIDFYNEQFF. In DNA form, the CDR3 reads TGTGCCAGCAGCATTGACTTTTACAATGAGCAGTTCTTC. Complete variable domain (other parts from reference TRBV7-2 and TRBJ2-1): GAGVSQSPSNKVTEKGKDVELRCDPISGHTALYWYRQSLGQGLEFLIYFQGNSAPDKSGLPSDRFSAERTGGSVSTLTIQRTQQEDSAVYLCASSIDFYNEQFFGPGTRLTVL.

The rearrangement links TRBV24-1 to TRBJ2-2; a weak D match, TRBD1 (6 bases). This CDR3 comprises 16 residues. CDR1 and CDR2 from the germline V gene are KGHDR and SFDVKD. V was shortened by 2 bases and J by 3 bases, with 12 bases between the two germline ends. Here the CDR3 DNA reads TGTGCCACCAGTGATTCGTGGGGGCCAGACACCGGGGAGCTGTTTTTT. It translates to CATSDSWGPDTGELFF.

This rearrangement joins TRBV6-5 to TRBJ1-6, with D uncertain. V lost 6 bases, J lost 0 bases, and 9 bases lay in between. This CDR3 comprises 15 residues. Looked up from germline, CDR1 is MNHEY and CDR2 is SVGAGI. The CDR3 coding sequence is TGTGCCAGCAGAAACCTAAACTCCTATAATTCACCCCTCCACTTT. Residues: CASRNLNSYNSPLHF.

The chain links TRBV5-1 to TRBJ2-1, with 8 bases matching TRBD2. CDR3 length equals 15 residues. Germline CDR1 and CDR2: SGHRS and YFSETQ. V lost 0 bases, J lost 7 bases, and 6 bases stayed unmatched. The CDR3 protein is CASSLDAGGLNEQFF. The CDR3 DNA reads TGCGCCAGCAGCTTGGATGCGGGGGGTTTGAATGAGCAGTTCTTC. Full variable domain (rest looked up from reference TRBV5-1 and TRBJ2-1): KAGVTQTPRYLIKTRGQQVTLSCSPISGHRSVSWYQQTPGQGLQFLFEYFSETQRNKGNFPGRFSGRQFSNSRSEMNVSTLELGDSALYLCASSLDAGGLNEQFFGPGTRLTVL.

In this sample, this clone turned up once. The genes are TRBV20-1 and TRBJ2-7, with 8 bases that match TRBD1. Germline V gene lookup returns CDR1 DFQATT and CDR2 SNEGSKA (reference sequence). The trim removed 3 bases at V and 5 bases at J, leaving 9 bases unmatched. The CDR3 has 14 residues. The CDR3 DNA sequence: TGCAGTGCTAGTCCAGGGGGCAATAGAAACGAGCAGTACTTC. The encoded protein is CSASPGGNRNEQYF.

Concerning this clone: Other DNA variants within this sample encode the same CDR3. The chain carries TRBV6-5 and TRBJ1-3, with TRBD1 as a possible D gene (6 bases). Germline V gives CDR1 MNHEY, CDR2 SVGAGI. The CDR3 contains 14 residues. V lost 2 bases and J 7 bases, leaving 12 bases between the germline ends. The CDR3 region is CASSYRGAGNTIYF. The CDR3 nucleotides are TGTGCCAGCAGTTACCGGGGGGCAGGGAACACCATATATTTT.

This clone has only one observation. The CDR3 region is CASSRGRIGIGQGCISGANVLTF. The DNA of the CDR3 is TGCGCCAGCAGTCGGGGGCGTATCGGTATCGGACAGGGATGCATCTCTGGGGCCAACGTCCTGACTTTC. The chain is built from TRBV23-1 and TRBJ2-6; 8 nucleotides line up with TRBD1. TRBV23-1 belongs to the ORF category, with a function that is uncertain. With V trimmed by 4 bases and J by 0 bases, 23 bases remained unmatched. CDR3 size: 23 residues.

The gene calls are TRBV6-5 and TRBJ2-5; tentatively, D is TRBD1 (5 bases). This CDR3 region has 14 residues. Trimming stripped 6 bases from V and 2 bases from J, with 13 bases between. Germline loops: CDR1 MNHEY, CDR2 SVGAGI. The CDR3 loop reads CASRGNRLQETQYF. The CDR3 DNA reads TGTGCCAGCAGGGGAAACAGGCTGCAAGAGACCCAGTACTTC.

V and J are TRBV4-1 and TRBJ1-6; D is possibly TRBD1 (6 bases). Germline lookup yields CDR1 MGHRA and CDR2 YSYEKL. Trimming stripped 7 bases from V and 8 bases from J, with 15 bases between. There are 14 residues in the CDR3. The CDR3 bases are TGCGCCAGCACCTCACAGGGTGGCGATTCACCCCTCCACTTT. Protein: CASTSQGGDSPLHF.

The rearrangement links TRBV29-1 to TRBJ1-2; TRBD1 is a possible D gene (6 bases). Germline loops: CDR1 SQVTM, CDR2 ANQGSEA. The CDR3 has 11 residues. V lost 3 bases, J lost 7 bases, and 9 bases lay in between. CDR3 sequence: CSVDRGGGYTF. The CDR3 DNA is TGCAGCGTTGATAGGGGGGGTGGCTACACCTTC. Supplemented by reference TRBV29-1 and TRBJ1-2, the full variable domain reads SAVISQKPSRDICQRGTSLTIQCQVDSQVTMMFWYRQQPGQSLTLIATANQGSEATYESGFVIDKFPISRPNLTFSTLTVSNMSPEDSSIYLCSVDRGGGYTFGSGTRLTVV.

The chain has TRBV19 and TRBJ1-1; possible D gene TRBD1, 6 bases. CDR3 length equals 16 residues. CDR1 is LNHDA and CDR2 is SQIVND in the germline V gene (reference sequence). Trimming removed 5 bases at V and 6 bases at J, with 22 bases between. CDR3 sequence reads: CASSARRTAVFPEAFF. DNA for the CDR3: TGTGCCAGTAGTGCGAGAAGGACAGCCGTTTTCCCTGAAGCTTTCTTT.

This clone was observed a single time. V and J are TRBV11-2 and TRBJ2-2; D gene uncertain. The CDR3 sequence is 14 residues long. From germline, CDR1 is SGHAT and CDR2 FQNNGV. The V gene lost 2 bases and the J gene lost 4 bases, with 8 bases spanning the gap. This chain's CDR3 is CASSLYATTGELFF. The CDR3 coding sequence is TGTGCCAGCAGCTTATACGCTACCACCGGGGAGCTGTTTTTT.

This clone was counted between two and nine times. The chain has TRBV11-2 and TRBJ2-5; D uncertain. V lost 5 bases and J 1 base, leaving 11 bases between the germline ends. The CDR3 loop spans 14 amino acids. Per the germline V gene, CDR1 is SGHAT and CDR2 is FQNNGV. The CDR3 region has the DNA TGTGCCAGCAGCACCTTCAAGCGCCAAGAGACCCAGTACTTC. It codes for CASSTFKRQETQYF.

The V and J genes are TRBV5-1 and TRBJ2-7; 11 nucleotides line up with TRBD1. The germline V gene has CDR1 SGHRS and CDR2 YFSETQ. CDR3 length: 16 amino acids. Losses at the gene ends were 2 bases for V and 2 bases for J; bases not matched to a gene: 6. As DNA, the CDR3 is TGCGCCAGCAGCTTTGCCCCGGGACAGGGGGCCTACGAGCAGTACTTC. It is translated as CASSFAPGQGAYEQYF.

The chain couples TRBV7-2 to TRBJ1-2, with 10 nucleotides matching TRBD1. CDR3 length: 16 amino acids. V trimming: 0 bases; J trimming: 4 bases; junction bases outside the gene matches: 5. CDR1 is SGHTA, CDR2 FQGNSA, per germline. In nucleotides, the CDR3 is TGTGCCAGCAGCTTAGCAGGACAGGGGGTTAGCTATGGCTACACCTTC. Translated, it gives CASSLAGQGVSYGYTF.

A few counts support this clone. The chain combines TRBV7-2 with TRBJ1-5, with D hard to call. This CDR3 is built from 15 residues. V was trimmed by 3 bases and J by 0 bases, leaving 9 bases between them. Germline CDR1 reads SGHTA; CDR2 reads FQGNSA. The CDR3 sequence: CASSLASYSNQPQHF. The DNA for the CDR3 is TGTGCCAGCAGCTTGGCCAGTTATAGCAATCAGCCCCAGCATTTT. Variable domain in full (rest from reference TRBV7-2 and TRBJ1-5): GAGVSQSPSNKVTEKGKDVELRCDPISGHTALYWYRQSLGQGLEFLIYFQGNSAPDKSGLPSDRFSAERTGGSVSTLTIQRTQQEDSAVYLCASSLASYSNQPQHFGDGTRLSIL.

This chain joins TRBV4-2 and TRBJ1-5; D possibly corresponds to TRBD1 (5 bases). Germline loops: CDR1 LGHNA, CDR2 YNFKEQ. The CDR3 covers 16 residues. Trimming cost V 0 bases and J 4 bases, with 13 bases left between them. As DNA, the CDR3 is TGTGCCAGCAGCCAAGAGGGGCCCCTCTCTAATCAGCCCCAGCATTTT. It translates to CASSQEGPLSNQPQHF.